Below, 4 T cell receptor beta chains from the same sample are listed, as sequenced in a study of CD8 T cells in ankylosing spondylitis. MiXCR, run by TCRdb on the 5' RACE reads, gives a single entry per CDR3 protein. The sample gives roughly 40,000 distinct CDR3 sequences, about 10% of which show up once; approximately 1.5% is in the top ten. Sequenced: blood, either unsorted or a sorted T cell fraction (not recorded which). Source of these receptors: a male donor with ankylosing spondylitis or in good health (not recorded which).

By proportion, this clonotype is medium-sized (0.01 to 0.1%). This rearrangement joins TRBV10-3 to TRBJ2-1, with 7 positions matching TRBD1. V was clipped by 5 bases and J by 7 bases; unmatched bases: 5. The V gene's germline CDR1 is ENHRY and CDR2 SYGVKD. This CDR3 has 13 residues. The chain's CDR3 is CAISWDSSNEQFF. For the CDR3, the DNA is TGTGCCATCAGTTGGGACAGCAGTAATGAGCAGTTCTTC.

There are many counts of this clonotype. V and J are TRBV5-5 and TRBJ1-6, with D unresolved. Per the germline V gene, CDR1 is SGHKS and CDR2 is YYEKEE (reference sequence). The CDR3 totals 13 residues. Trimming pared 0 bases from V and 10 bases from J, leaving 8 bases between. CDR3 protein: CASSLDSKSPLHF. The CDR3 DNA reads TGTGCCAGCAGCTTGGACAGCAAATCACCCCTCCACTTT.

This clonotype is deemed medium-sized. The V and J genes are TRBV12-3 or TRBV12-4 and TRBJ1-4; D is ambiguous. V was pared by 6 bases and J by 6 bases, with 8 bases between. The CDR3 spans 12 residues. The CDR3 region has the DNA TGTGCCAGCAGCCGGGAGTATGAAAAACTGTTTTTT. Protein sequence: CASSREYEKLFF.

This clonotype was recorded many times. This chain connects TRBV19 to TRBJ2-4; D is ambiguous. The V and J ends lost 10 bases and 6 bases respectively, with 16 bases between them. Germline lookup yields CDR1 LNHDA and CDR2 SQIVND (reference sequence). The CDR3 consists of 13 residues. The CDR3, as DNA: TGTGCCACCGAGGCTCGTCTGGGAAACATTCAGTACTTC. Amino acid sequence: CATEARLGNIQYF.